Shown below are 27 T cell receptor beta chains from a single sample sequenced in a study of vaccination and CD4 T cells after COVID-19. Treatment given: roughly 11-day PBMC culture with coronavirus spike peptide pools or control peptides (ViraFEST assay). Oncomine TCR Beta short-read sequencing was applied to DNA from cultured CD4+ T cells. TCRdb ran MiXCR on the PCR reads and lists one entry per CDR3 protein. Of more than 20,000 distinct CDR3 sequences listed, 35% to 55% are singletons. Antigens for these TCRs are unknown. Sequencing input: CD4+ T cells from blood, cultured in vitro. Every receptor here comes from a human donor who had recovered from COVID-19.

As for this clonotype: One end of the junction fails to match germline, which may point to a read error. The chain is built from TRBV5-1 and TRBJ2-5; TRBD1 might be the D (8 bases). CDR3 length equals 13 residues. Germline V gene data show CDR1 as SGHRS and CDR2 as YFSETQ. CDR3 region: CASSQQGGETRYF. CDR3 DNA: TGCGCCAGCAGCCAACAGGGGGGGGAGACCCGGTACTTC.

The rearrangement joins TRBV28 to TRBJ1-2, with D unclear. The V gene lost 4 bases and the J gene lost 0 bases, with 9 bases spanning the gap. Germline loops: CDR1 MDHEN, CDR2 SYDVKM. This CDR3 contains 14 residues. The CDR3 protein is CASSSPATNYGYTF. CDR3 DNA sequence: TGTGCCAGCAGTTCGCCGGCCACTAACTATGGCTACACCTTC.

The chain is built from TRBV10-1 and TRBJ2-1; TRBD2 agrees at 11 bases. The CDR3 runs to 13 residues. The germline gives CDR1 WNHNN, CDR2 SYGVQD (reference sequence). V lost 9 bases and J lost 5; bases outside the gene matches: 3. The CDR3 bases are TGCGCCAGTAGCGGGGGGGCCCACAATGAGCAGTTCTTC. It encodes CASSGGAHNEQFF.

The sample holds a few counts of this clonotype. The rearrangement uses TRBV20-1 and TRBJ2-7; unclear D gene. Germline V CDR1 and CDR2: DFQATT, SNEGSKA (reference sequence). The germline V and J ends were trimmed by 1 base and 1 base, with 23 bases remaining between them. CDR3 length: 18 amino acids. The CDR3 reads CSARVIHPGLVVSYEQYF. In DNA form, the CDR3 reads TGCAGTGCTAGAGTCATCCACCCGGGCTTGGTAGTTTCCTACGAGCAGTACTTC.

This clonotype has a handful of counts. The chain employs TRBV10-3 and TRBJ1-6; D remains unclear. V was shortened by 5 bases and J by 0 bases, with 8 bases between the two germline ends. CDR3 length: 15 residues. The germline V gene encodes CDR1 ENHRY and CDR2 SYGVKD. The CDR3 nucleotides read TGTGCCATCAGTCCCGATCGCTCCTATAATTCACCCCTCCACTTT. Its translation: CAISPDRSYNSPLHF.

The chain has TRBV28 and TRBJ1-2, with D hard to call. The CDR3 sequence is 12 residues long. Germline loops: CDR1 MDHEN, CDR2 SYDVKM. The V gene lost 8 bases and the J gene lost 4 bases, with 11 bases spanning the gap. The CDR3 here is CASGVLSYGYTF. CDR3 nucleotide sequence: TGTGCCAGCGGTGTTCTTTCCTATGGCTACACCTTC.

The chain carries TRBV5-8 and TRBJ2-5; 7 nucleotides agree with TRBD1. CDR3 size: 13 residues. The J segment lost 13 bases and the V segment lost 0 bases, leaving 9 bases of the junction unmatched. Germline CDR1 reads SGHTS; CDR2 reads YDEGEE. CDR3 sequence: CASSLAGRDSPYF. DNA of the CDR3: TGTGCCAGCAGCTTGGCCGGCCGGGACAGCCCGTACTTC.

The V gene is TRBV7-2, the J gene TRBJ2-5; 8 bases agree with TRBD2. This CDR3 has 14 amino acids. The V gene end was trimmed by 5 bases and the J gene end by 4 bases; junction bases not matched to a gene: 6. CDR1 is SGHTA, CDR2 FQGNSA, per germline. In DNA form, the CDR3 reads TGTGCCAGCAGCGCTCGGGGGGGAGGAGAGACCCAGTACTTC. Protein product: CASSARGGGETQYF.

Only a few counts were recorded for this clonotype. This chain uses TRBV20-1 with TRBJ1-5, with D tentatively TRBD1 (5 bases). Looked up from germline, CDR1 is DFQATT and CDR2 is SNEGSKA (reference sequence). V was clipped by 4 bases and J by 5 bases, with 12 bases between them. The CDR3 runs 13 residues. CDR3 nucleotide sequence: TGCAGTGCTAAAAAGGGGTACGATCAGCCCCAGCATTTT. Translation gives CSAKKGYDQPQHF.

The chain employs TRBV19 and TRBJ2-7; D unresolved. CDR1 and CDR2 (germline): LNHDA, SQIVND (reference sequence). The CDR3 contains 15 residues. The ends were cut back, 1 base at V and 2 bases at J, with 12 bases in the middle. Written as DNA, the CDR3 is TGTGCCAGTAGTATAGGGCGGCGGTCCCCCTACGAGCAGTACTTC. As protein: CASSIGRRSPYEQYF.

The gene calls are TRBV19 and TRBJ1-5, with D unresolved. V was clipped by 3 bases and J by 2 bases, with 11 bases between them. The V gene's germline CDR1 is LNHDA and CDR2 SQIVND (reference sequence). This CDR3 comprises 15 residues. The CDR3 region is CASSISVLGNQPQHF. CDR3 DNA: TGTGCCAGTAGTATTAGTGTATTGGGCAATCAGCCCCAGCATTTT. The full variable domain, with the rest looked up from reference TRBV19 and TRBJ1-5, is DGGITQSPKYLFRKEGQNVTLSCEQNLNHDAMYWYRQDPGQGLRLIYYSQIVNDFQKGDIAEGYSVSREKKESFPLTVTSAQKNPTAFYLCASSISVLGNQPQHFGDGTRLSIL.

The genes are TRBV12-3 or TRBV12-4 and TRBJ1-6; D ambiguous. The V gene lost 3 bases and the J gene lost 9 bases, with 15 bases spanning the gap. CDR3 length equals 15 residues. The CDR3 here is CASSFPGLGGSPLHF. CDR3 DNA sequence: TGTGCCAGCAGTTTTCCGGGGTTGGGAGGTTCACCCCTCCACTTT.

The chain has TRBV19 and TRBJ2-3; D possibly corresponds to TRBD1 (5 bases). The CDR3 extends over 15 amino acids. V gave up 5 bases and J gave up 5 bases, with 17 bases separating them. Germline-derived CDR1 and CDR2 are LNHDA and SQIVND (reference sequence). The CDR3 sequence: CASSPRRTSRDTQYF. The CDR3, as DNA: TGTGCCAGTAGTCCCCGCCGGACATCAAGAGATACGCAGTATTTT.

This clonotype was found a few times. V and J are TRBV6-1 and TRBJ2-7; perhaps TRBD1 as D (6 bases). V gave up 3 bases and J gave up 4 bases, with 19 bases separating them. Germline CDR1 and CDR2: MNHNS and SASEGT. This CDR3 contains 16 residues. CDR3 region: CASSDPKQGSVYEQYF. The CDR3, as DNA: TGTGCCAGCAGTGATCCCAAACAGGGTTCAGTTTACGAGCAGTACTTC.

This clonotype has only a few counts. The chain uses TRBV6-1 and TRBJ1-2; D remains unclear. The CDR3 is 14 residues long. Trimming pared 6 bases from V and 4 bases from J, leaving 15 bases between. Germline V lookup: CDR1 MNHNS, CDR2 SASEGT. CDR3 protein: CASSPTVGAYGYTF. The CDR3 bases are TGTGCCAGCAGCCCAACGGTGGGCGCCTATGGCTACACCTTC.

In this sample, this clonotype is medium-sized. The chain joins TRBV6-2 or TRBV6-3 to TRBJ1-2; no clear D. The germline CDR1 and CDR2 sequences are MNHEY and SVGEGT. Trimming removed 6 bases from V and 3 bases from J, with 8 bases in between. The CDR3 spans 12 residues. CDR3 residues: CASRAQHYGYTF. CDR3 in DNA: TGTGCCAGCAGAGCGCAGCACTATGGCTACACCTTC.

This rearrangement joins TRBV27 to TRBJ2-1; a possible D gene is TRBD2 (5 bases). Trimming shortened V by 3 bases and J by 0 bases, and 12 bases separated the two germline ends. This CDR3 is built from 16 residues. Germline CDR1 and CDR2: MNHEY and SMNVEV (reference sequence). CDR3 in DNA: TGTGCCAGCAGTTTCCGGAGGTTAAGCTCCTACAATGAGCAGTTCTTC. Its protein is CASSFRRLSSYNEQFF.

The V call is TRBV28, the J call TRBJ1-5, with D unresolved. Germline V gene lookup returns CDR1 MDHEN and CDR2 SYDVKM. Trimming left V 6 bases short and J 4 bases short, with 7 bases between. The CDR3 is 12 residues long. The CDR3 spells CASSRWNQPQHF. Here the CDR3 DNA reads TGTGCCAGCAGCCGATGGAATCAGCCCCAGCATTTT.

The V gene is TRBV20-1, the J gene TRBJ1-4; no reliable D call. The CDR3 covers 14 residues. The germline V gene encodes CDR1 DFQATT and CDR2 SNEGSKA (reference sequence). Trimming removed 1 base at V and 6 bases at J, with 12 bases between. The CDR3 sequence is CSARAGLGDEKLFF. DNA of the CDR3: TGCAGTGCTAGAGCCGGACTCGGGGATGAAAAACTGTTTTTT.

The chain is built from TRBV20-1 and TRBJ1-5; 8 nucleotides align to TRBD1. The length of the CDR3 is 16 residues. Germline V gene lookup returns CDR1 DFQATT and CDR2 SNEGSKA (reference sequence). After removal of 8 bases from V and 7 bases from J, the junction contained 19 bases not matched to a gene. CDR3 DNA sequence: TGCAGTTTAAATCCCGCCGCGACAGGGGATGCCCAGCCCCAGCATTTT. Amino acid sequence: CSLNPAATGDAQPQHF.

This chain links TRBV10-3 with TRBJ2-7; 10 nucleotides agree with TRBD1. Trimming at V came to 6 bases and at J to 3 bases, leaving 2 bases not matched to a gene. Looked up from germline, CDR1 is ENHRY and CDR2 is SYGVKD. The CDR3 totals 13 residues. CDR3 nucleotide sequence: TGTGCCATCAGGACAGGGGGCGGCTACGAGCAGTACTTC. Translated, it gives CAIRTGGGYEQYF.

The CDR3 coding sequence is TGCGCCAGCAGCTATCCCGGGACATCGTCCTACGAGCAGTACTTC. Translating gives CASSYPGTSSYEQYF. V is TRBV5-1 and J is TRBJ2-7, with TRBD1 as a possible D gene (6 bases). Trimming cost V 3 bases and J 1 base, with 14 bases left between them. CDR3 length: 15 residues. Germline V gene sequence: CDR1 SGHRS, CDR2 YFSETQ.

This clonotype was counted a few times. CDR3 sequence (DNA): TGTGCCAGCAGTTCGCTGGACAGGTTCTATGGCTACACCTTC. Its translation is CASSSLDRFYGYTF. The J gene is TRBJ1-2, the V gene TRBV6-2 or TRBV6-3, with 7 bases matching TRBD1. Unmatched junction bases numbered 6, after V lost 4 bases and J lost 4 bases. The CDR3 is 14 residues long. The germline gives CDR1 MNHEY, CDR2 SVGEGT.

V gene TRBV19 combines with J gene TRBJ1-5, with a tentative D call TRBD1 (5 bases). V was clipped by 4 bases and J by 5 bases, with 9 bases between them. The germline CDR1 and CDR2 sequences are LNHDA and SQIVND (reference sequence). The CDR3 runs to 13 residues. CDR3 nucleotide sequence: TGTGCCAGTAGTACGGGCAGGGATCAGCCCCAGCATTTT. Translated: CASSTGRDQPQHF.

The J gene is TRBJ2-1, the V gene TRBV7-2; 12 bases map to TRBD2. CDR1 is SGHTA, CDR2 FQGNSA, per germline. J lost 0 bases, V lost 6 bases, and 9 bases had no gene match. The CDR3 loop spans 18 amino acids. The CDR3 reads CASRASGRAVGSYNEQFF. CDR3 coding DNA: TGTGCCAGCAGGGCTAGCGGGAGGGCCGTAGGCTCCTACAATGAGCAGTTCTTC.

This clonotype was detected a few times. The chain has TRBV15 and TRBJ1-5; D is ambiguous. Trimming took 1 base from V and 0 from J, leaving 7 bases between them. CDR1 is LNHNV and CDR2 is YYDKDF in the germline V gene (reference sequence). The CDR3 loop spans 15 amino acids. CDR3 sequence: CATSRAGYSNQPQHF. CDR3 nucleotides: TGTGCCACCAGCAGAGCGGGGTATAGCAATCAGCCCCAGCATTTT.

CDR3 coding DNA: TGTGCCAGCACTAGACAGCTAAATCAGCCCCAGCATTTT. It is translated as CASTRQLNQPQHF. The chain links TRBV28 to TRBJ1-5; the D gene is possibly TRBD1 (5 bases). V shed 7 bases and J shed 4 bases, with 11 bases lying between them. The germline CDR1 and CDR2 sequences are MDHEN and SYDVKM. CDR3 length equals 13 residues.